Sequencing of this T cell receptor (beta chain) was carried out in a study of T cell clonotyping in hematopoietic cell transplantation. The table came from immunoSEQ multiplex PCR; TCRdb's copy has only in-frame clones and leaves some out. Here the sample spans about 4,800 clones, about nine tenths being singletons. Study findings and constraints: Pathologically expanded recipient clonotypes increased progressively from day 30 to day 180 as diversity fell. Cells were unsorted, so CD4 and CD8 contributions were not separated.

V was pared by 3 bases and J by 1 base, with 13 bases between. Per germline, CDR1 LGHNA and CDR2 YSLEER. There are 16 residues in the CDR3. With regard to this clone: Its target is not known.

This clonotype originated in a man aged 35 to 55 in good health. Some clones in this sample may be carry-over from other donors' samples. Sequencing was performed on peripheral blood mononuclear cells. The gene calls are TRBV4-3 and TRBJ1-3; D gene ambiguous. The CDR3 loop is CASSQRIGGSGNTIYF. The CDR3 DNA reads as TGCGCCAGCAGCCAGAGAATAGGAGGGTCTGGAAACACCATATATTTT.